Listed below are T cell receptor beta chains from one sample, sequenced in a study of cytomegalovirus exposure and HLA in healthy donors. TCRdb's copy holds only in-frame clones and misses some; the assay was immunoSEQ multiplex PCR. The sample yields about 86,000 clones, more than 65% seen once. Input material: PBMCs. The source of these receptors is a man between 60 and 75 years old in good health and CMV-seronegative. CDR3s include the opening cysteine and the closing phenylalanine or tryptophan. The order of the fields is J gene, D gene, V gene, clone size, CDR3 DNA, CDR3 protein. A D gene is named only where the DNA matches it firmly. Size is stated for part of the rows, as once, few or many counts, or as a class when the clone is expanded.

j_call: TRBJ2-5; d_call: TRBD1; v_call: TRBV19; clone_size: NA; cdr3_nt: TGTGCCAGTAGTAAGGACAGGGGGCGAGAGACCCAGTACTTC; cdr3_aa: CASSKDRGRETQYF
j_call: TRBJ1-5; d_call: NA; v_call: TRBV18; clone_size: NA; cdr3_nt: TGTGCCAGCTCAAATGAGGGGGATCAGCCCCAGCATTTT; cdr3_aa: CASSNEGDQPQHF
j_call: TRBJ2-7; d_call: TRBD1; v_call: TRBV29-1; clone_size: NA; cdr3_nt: TGCAGCGTTGAGGGACAGACCTACGAGCAGTACTTC; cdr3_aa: CSVEGQTYEQYF
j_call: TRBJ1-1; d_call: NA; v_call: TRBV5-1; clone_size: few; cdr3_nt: TGCGCCAGCAGCTTGGGGCCAGGGGCCAAAGCTTTCTTT; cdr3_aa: CASSLGPGAKAFF
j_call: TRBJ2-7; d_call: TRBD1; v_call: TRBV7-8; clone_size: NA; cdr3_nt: TGTGCCAGCAGCTCTGACAGGGGGGATTACGAGCAGTACTTC; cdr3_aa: CASSSDRGDYEQYF
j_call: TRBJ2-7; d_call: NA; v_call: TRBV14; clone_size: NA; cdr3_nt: TGTGCCAGCAATATCGGACAGAACTACGAGCAGTACTTC; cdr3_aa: CASNIGQNYEQYF
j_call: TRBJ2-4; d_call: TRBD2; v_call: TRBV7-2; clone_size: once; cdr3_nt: TGTGCCAGCAGCTTAGGAGGGAAGCGGGAGATTTCTGGCATTCAGTACTTC; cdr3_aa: CASSLGGKREISGIQYF
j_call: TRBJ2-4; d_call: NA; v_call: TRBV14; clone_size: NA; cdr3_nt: TGTGCCAGCAGCCAAAATGGCGGCGACATTCAGTACTTC; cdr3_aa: CASSQNGGDIQYF
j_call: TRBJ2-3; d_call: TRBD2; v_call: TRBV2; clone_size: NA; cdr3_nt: TGTGCCAGCGCGTTACGACTAGCGGGGGGCACAGATACGCAGTATTTT; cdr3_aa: CASALRLAGGTDTQYF
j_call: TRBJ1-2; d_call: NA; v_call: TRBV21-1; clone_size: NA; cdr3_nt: TGTGCCAGCAGCAAAGAGAGGAGGACAGGGGGCTTTGGCTACACCTTC; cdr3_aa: CASSKERRTGGFGYTF
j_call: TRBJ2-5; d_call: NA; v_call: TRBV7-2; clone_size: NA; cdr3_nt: TGTGCCAGCAGCCTGGACAGGACGGGGGCCCAGTACTTC; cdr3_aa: CASSLDRTGAQYF
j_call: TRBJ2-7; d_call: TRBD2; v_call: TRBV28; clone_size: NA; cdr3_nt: TGTGCCAGCAGTTTGGAGCGGGAGAGGACCTACGAGCAGTACTTC; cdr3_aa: CASSLERERTYEQYF
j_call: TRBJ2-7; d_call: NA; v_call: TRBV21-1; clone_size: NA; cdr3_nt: TGTGCCAGCAGCAATGGGCAGCGGGACCGTTACGAGCAGTACTTC; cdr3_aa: CASSNGQRDRYEQYF
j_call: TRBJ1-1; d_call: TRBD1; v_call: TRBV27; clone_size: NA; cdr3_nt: TGTGCCAGCAGGTGGACAGGGGGGAACACTGAAGCTTTCTTT; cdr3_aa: CASRWTGGNTEAFF
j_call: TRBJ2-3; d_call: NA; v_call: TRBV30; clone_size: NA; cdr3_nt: TGTGCCTGGAAATGGGGACTTAACACAGATACGCAGTATTTT; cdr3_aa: CAWKWGLNTDTQYF
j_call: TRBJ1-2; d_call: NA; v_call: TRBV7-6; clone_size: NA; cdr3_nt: TGTGCCAGCAGCTTAAGAGCGGGGCAGGGCTACACCTTC; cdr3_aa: CASSLRAGQGYTF
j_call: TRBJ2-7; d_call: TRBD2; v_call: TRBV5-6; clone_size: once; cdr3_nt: TGTGCCAGCAGCCCGCTCGCGGGAGGGACCTACGAGCAGTACTTC; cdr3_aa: CASSPLAGGTYEQYF
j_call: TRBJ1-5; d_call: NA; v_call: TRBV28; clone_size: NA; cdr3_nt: TGTGCCAGCATCTCTAGCAATCAGCCCCAGCATTTT; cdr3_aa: CASISSNQPQHF
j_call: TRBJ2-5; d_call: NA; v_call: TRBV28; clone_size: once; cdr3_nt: TGTGCCAGCAGTTTTGGTGAGAACGGAGGGACCCAGTACTTC; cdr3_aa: CASSFGENGGTQYF
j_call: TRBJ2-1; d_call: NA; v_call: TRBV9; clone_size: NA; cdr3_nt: TGTGCCAGCAGCGTAGGAGGGTTCGGTGAGCAGTTCTTC; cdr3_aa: CASSVGGFGEQFF
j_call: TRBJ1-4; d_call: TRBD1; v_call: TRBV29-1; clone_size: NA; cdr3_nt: TGCAGCGTACTCCGGGACAGCAATGAAAAACTGTTTTTT; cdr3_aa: CSVLRDSNEKLFF
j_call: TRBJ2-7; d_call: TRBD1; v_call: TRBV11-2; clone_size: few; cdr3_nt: TGTGCCAGCAGCCCAGGGACAGGAGGGTACTACGAGCAGTACTTC; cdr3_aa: CASSPGTGGYYEQYF
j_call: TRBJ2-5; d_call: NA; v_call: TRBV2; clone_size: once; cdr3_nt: TGTGCCAGCAGTGATAACAGCAAAGAGACCCAGTACTTC; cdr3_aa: CASSDNSKETQYF
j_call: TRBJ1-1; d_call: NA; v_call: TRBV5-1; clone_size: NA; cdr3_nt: TGCGCCAGCAGCTTGTCGTTTGACACTGAAGCTTTCTTT; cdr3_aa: CASSLSFDTEAFF
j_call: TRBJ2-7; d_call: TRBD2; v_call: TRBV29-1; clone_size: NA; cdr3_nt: TGCAGCGTTAAACCCGCTATGGGAGGGTACGAGCAGTACTTC; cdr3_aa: CSVKPAMGGYEQYF
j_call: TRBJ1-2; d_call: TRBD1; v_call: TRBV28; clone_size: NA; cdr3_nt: TGTGCCAGCAGTTTGGAGGGGGCCTGGGGCTACACCTTC; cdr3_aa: CASSLEGAWGYTF
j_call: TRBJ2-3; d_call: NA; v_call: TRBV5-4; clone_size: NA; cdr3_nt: TGTGCCAGCAGCTTTCCCGCAGATACGCAGTATTTT; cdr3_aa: CASSFPADTQYF
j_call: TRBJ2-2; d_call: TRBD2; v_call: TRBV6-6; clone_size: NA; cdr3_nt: TGTGCCAGTTGGGAGGGGTCCACCGGGGAGCTGTTTTTT; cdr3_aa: CASWEGSTGELFF
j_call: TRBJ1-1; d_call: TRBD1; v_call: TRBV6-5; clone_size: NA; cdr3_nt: TGTGCCAGCAGGGAACAGGGGATGAACACTGAAGCTTTCTTT; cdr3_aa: CASREQGMNTEAFF
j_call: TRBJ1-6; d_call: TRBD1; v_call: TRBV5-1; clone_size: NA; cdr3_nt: TGCGCCAGCAGCTCGGGGACAGGGCAAGGATCACCCCTCCACTTT; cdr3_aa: CASSSGTGQGSPLHF
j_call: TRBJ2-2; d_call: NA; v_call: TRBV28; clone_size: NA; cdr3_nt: TGTGCCAGCGTCGGGAGATTCACCGGGGAGCTGTTTTTT; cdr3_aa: CASVGRFTGELFF
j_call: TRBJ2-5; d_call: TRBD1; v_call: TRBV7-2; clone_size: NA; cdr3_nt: TGTGCCAGCAGCGGGACAGGGGGTGAGACCCAGTACTTC; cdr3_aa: CASSGTGGETQYF
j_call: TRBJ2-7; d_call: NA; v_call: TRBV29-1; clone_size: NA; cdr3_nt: TGCAGCGTTGAAATGTCGGGAGAGCCCTATAGGGAGCAGTACTTC; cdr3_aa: CSVEMSGEPYREQYF
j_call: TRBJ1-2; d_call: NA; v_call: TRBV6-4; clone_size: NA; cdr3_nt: TGTGCCAGCAGTGACGACCCGACAGGTGCCTATGGCTACACCTTC; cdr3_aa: CASSDDPTGAYGYTF
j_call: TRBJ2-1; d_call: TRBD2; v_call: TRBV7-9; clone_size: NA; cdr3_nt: TGTGCCAGCAGCCCGGAGCGGGGGGGCTCTTGGGAGCAGTTCTTC; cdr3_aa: CASSPERGGSWEQFF
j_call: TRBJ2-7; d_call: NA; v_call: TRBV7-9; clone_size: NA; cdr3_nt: TGTGCCAGCAGTCACCAGAGGGAGGACGAGCAGTACTTC; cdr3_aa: CASSHQREDEQYF
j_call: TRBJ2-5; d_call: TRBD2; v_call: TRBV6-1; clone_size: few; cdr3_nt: TGTGCCAGCAGTGAACTAGCGGGGGGCCAAGAGACCCAGTACTTC; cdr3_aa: CASSELAGGQETQYF
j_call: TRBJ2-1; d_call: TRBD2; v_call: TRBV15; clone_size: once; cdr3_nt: TGTGCCACCAGCGATCGCGGGACTAGCATATATGTTGGTGAGCAGTTCTTC; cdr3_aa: CATSDRGTSIYVGEQFF
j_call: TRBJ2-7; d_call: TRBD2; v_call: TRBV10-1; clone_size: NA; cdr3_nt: TGCGCCAGCAGTGGAGCGGGAGGCGAGCAGTACTTC; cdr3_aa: CASSGAGGEQYF
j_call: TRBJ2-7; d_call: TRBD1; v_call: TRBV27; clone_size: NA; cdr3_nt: TGTGCCAGCGGACGGACAGGGTCCGAGCAGTACTTC; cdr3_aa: CASGRTGSEQYF
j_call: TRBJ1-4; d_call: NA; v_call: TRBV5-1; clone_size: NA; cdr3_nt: TGCGCCAGCAGCTGGAAAATCGGGAATGAAAAACTGTTTTTT; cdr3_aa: CASSWKIGNEKLFF
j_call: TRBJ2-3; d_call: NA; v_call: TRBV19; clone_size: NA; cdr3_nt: TGTGCCAGTAGTAGCGACAGAAGGGCGCAGTATTTT; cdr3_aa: CASSSDRRAQYF
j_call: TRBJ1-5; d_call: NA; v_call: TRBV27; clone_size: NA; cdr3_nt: TGTGCCAGCCGGGGGGACGCAAGCAATCAGCCCCAGCATTTT; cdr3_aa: CASRGDASNQPQHF
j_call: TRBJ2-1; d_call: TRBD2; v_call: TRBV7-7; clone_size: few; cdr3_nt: TGTGCCAGCAGCCGCGGACTAGACAATGAGCAGTTCTTC; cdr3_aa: CASSRGLDNEQFF
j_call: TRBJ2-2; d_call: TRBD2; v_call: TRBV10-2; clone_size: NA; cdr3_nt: TGCGCCAGCAGTGAGTTCCCCCCTAGCGGCGGGGAGCTGTTTTTT; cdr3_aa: CASSEFPPSGGELFF
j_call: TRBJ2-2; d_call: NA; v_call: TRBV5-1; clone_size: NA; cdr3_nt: TGCGCCAGCAGTATACCCGGTCGCACCGGGGAGCTGTTTTTT; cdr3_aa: CASSIPGRTGELFF
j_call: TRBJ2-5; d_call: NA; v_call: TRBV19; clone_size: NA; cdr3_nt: TGTGCCAGTAGTATAGGGACAGTGACGGAGACCCAGTACTTC; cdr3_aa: CASSIGTVTETQYF
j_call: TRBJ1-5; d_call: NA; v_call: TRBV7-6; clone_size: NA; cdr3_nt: TGTGCCAGCAGCGAGGGACTAGGGGACAATCAGCCCCAGCATTTT; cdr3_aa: CASSEGLGDNQPQHF
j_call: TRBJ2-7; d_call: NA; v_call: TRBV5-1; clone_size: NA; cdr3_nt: TGCGCCAGCAGCGCCAGCGCACAGGGCTACGAGCAGTACTTC; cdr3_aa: CASSASAQGYEQYF
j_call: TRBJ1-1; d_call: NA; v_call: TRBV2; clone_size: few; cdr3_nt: TGTGCCAGCAGGCGACAGGCCTCGAACACTGAAGCTTTCTTT; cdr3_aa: CASRRQASNTEAFF
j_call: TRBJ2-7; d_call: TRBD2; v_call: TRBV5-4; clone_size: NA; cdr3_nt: TGTGCCAGCAGCTTGAGGCGGGAGGGCCCATACGAGCAGTACTTC; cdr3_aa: CASSLRREGPYEQYF
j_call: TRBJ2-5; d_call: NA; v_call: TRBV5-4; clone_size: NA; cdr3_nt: TGTGCCAGCAGCTTGCCAGGAGAGACCCAGTACTTC; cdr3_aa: CASSLPGETQYF
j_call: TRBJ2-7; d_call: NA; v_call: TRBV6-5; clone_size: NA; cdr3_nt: TGTGCCAGCAGTTATGAGCTAGCGTCGTACGAGCAGTACTTC; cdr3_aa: CASSYELASYEQYF